This is a list of T cell receptor beta chains from one sample in a study of identical twins. TCRdb reanalysed the 5' RACE reads using MiXCR and keeps one entry per CDR3 protein. The sample consists of approximately 890,000 distinct CDR3 sequences, about 12% of them appearing once. A further study also used this sample, focusing on yellow fever vaccine responses in identical twins.

Sequenced input: PBMCs. The origin of the receptors is a woman aged 18 to 35 in good health. Each CDR3 is given with its conserved first and last residue. Each record gives: J gene, V gene, CDR3 length, clone size, D gene, CDR3 protein, CDR3 DNA. A D gene is named only where the DNA matches it firmly. The size field is filled for only some rows; it gives once, few, many or a size class.

j_call: TRBJ2-5
v_call: TRBV20-1
cdr3_length: 14
clone_size: -
d_call: -
cdr3_aa: CSVTTGPAVETQYF
cdr3_nt: TGCAGTGTCACCACGGGACCCGCGGTGGAGACCCAGTACTTC

j_call: TRBJ2-1
v_call: TRBV10-3
cdr3_length: 15
clone_size: many
d_call: TRBD2
cdr3_aa: CAISLASGSQNEQFF
cdr3_nt: TGTGCCATCAGCCTCGCTAGCGGGAGTCAAAATGAGCAGTTCTTC

j_call: TRBJ1-1
v_call: TRBV29-1
cdr3_length: 14
clone_size: few
d_call: TRBD1
cdr3_aa: CSVQTGTLNTEAFF
cdr3_nt: TGCAGCGTGCAGACAGGGACTTTGAACACTGAAGCTTTCTTT

j_call: TRBJ1-1
v_call: TRBV4-1
cdr3_length: 16
clone_size: many
d_call: TRBD1
cdr3_aa: CASSQVRDRGSAEAFF
cdr3_nt: TGCGCCAGCAGCCAAGTCAGAGACAGGGGTTCCGCTGAAGCTTTCTTT

j_call: TRBJ2-1
v_call: TRBV12-3/TRBV12-4
cdr3_length: 16
clone_size: -
d_call: TRBD1
cdr3_aa: CASSGTDAIRYNEQFF
cdr3_nt: TGTGCCAGCAGTGGGACAGATGCTATCCGGTACAATGAGCAGTTCTTC

j_call: TRBJ2-1
v_call: TRBV12-3/TRBV12-4
cdr3_length: 13
clone_size: -
d_call: TRBD1
cdr3_aa: CASSFRGQGEQFF
cdr3_nt: TGTGCCAGCAGTTTTAGGGGGCAGGGTGAGCAGTTCTTC

j_call: TRBJ2-5
v_call: TRBV4-1
cdr3_length: 14
clone_size: many
d_call: TRBD1
cdr3_aa: CASSRNKQGETQYF
cdr3_nt: TGCGCCAGCAGCCGAAACAAACAGGGGGAGACCCAGTACTTC

j_call: TRBJ2-5
v_call: TRBV27
cdr3_length: 16
clone_size: -
d_call: -
cdr3_aa: CASSGGKTWGQETQYF
cdr3_nt: TGTGCCAGCAGTGGTGGAAAGACCTGGGGCCAAGAGACCCAGTACTTC

j_call: TRBJ2-7
v_call: TRBV5-4
cdr3_length: 13
clone_size: -
d_call: -
cdr3_aa: CASSFGWGSEQYF
cdr3_nt: TGTGCCAGCAGCTTTGGATGGGGGAGCGAGCAGTACTTC

j_call: TRBJ2-4
v_call: TRBV12-3/TRBV12-4
cdr3_length: 15
clone_size: many
d_call: -
cdr3_aa: CASSFWGSAKNIQYF
cdr3_nt: TGTGCCAGCAGTTTTTGGGGGTCGGCCAAAAACATTCAGTACTTC

j_call: TRBJ1-6
v_call: TRBV5-1
cdr3_length: 16
clone_size: -
d_call: -
cdr3_aa: CASSLTPWGGGSPLHF
cdr3_nt: TGCGCCAGCAGCTTGACCCCCTGGGGGGGCGGATCACCCCTCCACTTT

j_call: TRBJ2-7
v_call: TRBV5-1
cdr3_length: 11
clone_size: few
d_call: -
cdr3_aa: CASSGMGEQYF
cdr3_nt: TGCGCCAGCAGCGGAATGGGCGAGCAGTACTTC

j_call: TRBJ1-1
v_call: TRBV7-9
cdr3_length: 15
clone_size: few
d_call: -
cdr3_aa: CASSSGQLVNTEAFF
cdr3_nt: TGTGCCAGCAGCTCCGGACAGTTAGTGAACACTGAAGCTTTCTTT

j_call: TRBJ1-2
v_call: TRBV3-1
cdr3_length: 14
clone_size: few
d_call: -
cdr3_aa: CASSRTGEPYGYTF
cdr3_nt: TGTGCCAGCAGCCGAACAGGAGAACCCTATGGCTACACCTTC

j_call: TRBJ2-1
v_call: TRBV6-2/TRBV6-3
cdr3_length: 17
clone_size: many
d_call: TRBD2
cdr3_aa: CASSYSLAGGSEDEQFF
cdr3_nt: TGTGCCAGCAGTTACTCCCTAGCGGGAGGGAGTGAGGATGAGCAGTTCTTC

j_call: TRBJ2-2
v_call: TRBV28
cdr3_length: 17
clone_size: -
d_call: TRBD2
cdr3_aa: CASSLSAGVGAPGELFF
cdr3_nt: TGTGCCAGCAGTTTGTCCGCGGGAGTAGGGGCACCCGGGGAGCTGTTTTTT

j_call: TRBJ1-1
v_call: TRBV29-1
cdr3_length: 13
clone_size: few
d_call: -
cdr3_aa: CSVGVARNTEAFF
cdr3_nt: TGCAGCGTTGGGGTGGCTCGGAACACTGAAGCTTTCTTT